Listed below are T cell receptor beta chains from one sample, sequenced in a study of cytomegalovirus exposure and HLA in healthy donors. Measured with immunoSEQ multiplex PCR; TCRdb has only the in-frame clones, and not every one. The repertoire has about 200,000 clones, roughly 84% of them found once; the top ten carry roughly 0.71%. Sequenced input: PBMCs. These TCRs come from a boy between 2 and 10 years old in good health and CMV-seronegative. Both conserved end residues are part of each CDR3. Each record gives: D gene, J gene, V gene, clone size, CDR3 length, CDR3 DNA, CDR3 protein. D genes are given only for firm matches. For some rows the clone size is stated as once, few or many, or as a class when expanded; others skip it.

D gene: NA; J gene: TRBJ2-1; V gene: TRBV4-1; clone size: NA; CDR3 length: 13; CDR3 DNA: TGCGCCAGCAGTCGAGCCCTGTACAATGAGCAGTTCTTC; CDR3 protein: CASSRALYNEQFF
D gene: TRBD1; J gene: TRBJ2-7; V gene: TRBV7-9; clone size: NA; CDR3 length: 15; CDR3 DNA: TGTGCCAGCAGCTCGGGACAGGGAAGTATCCACGAGCAGTACTTC; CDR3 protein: CASSSGQGSIHEQYF
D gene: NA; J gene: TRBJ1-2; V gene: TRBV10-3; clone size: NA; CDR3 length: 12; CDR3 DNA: TGTGCCGTCGATGGAGCTAACTATGGCTACACCTTC; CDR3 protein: CAVDGANYGYTF
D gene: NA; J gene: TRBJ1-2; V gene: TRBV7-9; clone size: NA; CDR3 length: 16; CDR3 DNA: TGTGCCAGCAGCTTGGGGGGGTTGTTACAGCTACAGCAGGACACCTTC; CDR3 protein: CASSLGGLLQLQQDTF
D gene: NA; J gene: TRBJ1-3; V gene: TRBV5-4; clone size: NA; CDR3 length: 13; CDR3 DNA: TGTGCCAGCAGCGCAGAAGCTGGAAACACCATATATTTT; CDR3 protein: CASSAEAGNTIYF
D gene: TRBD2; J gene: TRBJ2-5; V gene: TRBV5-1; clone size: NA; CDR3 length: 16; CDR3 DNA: TGCGCCAGCAGCGGGACTAGCGGGAGTTCATTTGAGACCCAGTACTTC; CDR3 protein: CASSGTSGSSFETQYF
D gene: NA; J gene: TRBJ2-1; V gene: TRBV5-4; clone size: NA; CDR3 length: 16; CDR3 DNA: TGTGCCAGCAGCTTGGGAGGACTCCTCTCCTACAATGAGCAGTTCTTC; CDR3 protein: CASSLGGLLSYNEQFF
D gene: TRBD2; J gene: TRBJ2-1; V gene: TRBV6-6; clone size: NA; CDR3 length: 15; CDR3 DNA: TGTGCCAGCAGTTACTCGGCTAGCGGGACCGATGAGCAGTTCTTC; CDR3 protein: CASSYSASGTDEQFF
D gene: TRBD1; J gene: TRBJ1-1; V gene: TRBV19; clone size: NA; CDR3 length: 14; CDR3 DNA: TGTGCCAGTAGTATGTGGCAGGGGGTGAGCGAAGCTTTCTTT; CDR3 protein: CASSMWQGVSEAFF
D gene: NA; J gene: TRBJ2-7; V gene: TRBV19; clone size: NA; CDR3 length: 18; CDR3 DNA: TGTGCCAGTAGTATACAAAGGAGTCGGACAGACAGACCCTACGAGCAGTACTTC; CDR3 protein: CASSIQRSRTDRPYEQYF
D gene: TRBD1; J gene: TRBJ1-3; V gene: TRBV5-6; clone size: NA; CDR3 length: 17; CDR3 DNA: TGTGCCAGCAGCTTGGGAGGGGGCAGTTACTCTGGAAACACCATATATTTT; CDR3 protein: CASSLGGGSYSGNTIYF
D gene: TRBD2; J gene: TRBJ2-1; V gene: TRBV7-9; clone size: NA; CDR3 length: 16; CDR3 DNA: TGTGCCAGCAGCTTCTTTACTAGCGGGAGAAGCAATGAGCAGTTCTTC; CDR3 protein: CASSFFTSGRSNEQFF
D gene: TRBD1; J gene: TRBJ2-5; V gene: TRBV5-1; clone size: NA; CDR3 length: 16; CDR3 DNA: TGCGCCAGCAGCTTGGATTACCCAGGGGGCAGTGAGACCCAGTACTTC; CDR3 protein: CASSLDYPGGSETQYF
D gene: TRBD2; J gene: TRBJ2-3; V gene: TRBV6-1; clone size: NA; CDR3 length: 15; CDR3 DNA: TGTGCCAGCAGGCCACTAGCGGGGGGCACAGATACGCAGTATTTT; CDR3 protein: CASRPLAGGTDTQYF
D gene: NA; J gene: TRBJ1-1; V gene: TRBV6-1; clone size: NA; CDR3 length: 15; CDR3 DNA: TGTGCCAGCAGTTCCCCCGGGGGAATGAACACTGAAGCTTTCTTT; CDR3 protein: CASSSPGGMNTEAFF
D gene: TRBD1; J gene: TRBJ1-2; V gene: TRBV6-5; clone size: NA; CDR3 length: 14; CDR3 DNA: TGTGCCAGCAGCCAAGCCGGGACAGGGGGCGGCTACACCTTC; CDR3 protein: CASSQAGTGGGYTF
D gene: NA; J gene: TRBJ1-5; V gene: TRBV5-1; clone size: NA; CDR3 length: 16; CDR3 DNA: TGCGCCAGCAGCCCCGGGGGAGGGGATGTCAATCAGCCCCAGCATTTT; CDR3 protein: CASSPGGGDVNQPQHF
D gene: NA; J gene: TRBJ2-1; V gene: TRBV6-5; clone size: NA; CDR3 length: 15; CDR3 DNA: TGTGCCAGCAGTTACTCCATGCGGGAAGACAATGAGCAGTTCTTC; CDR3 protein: CASSYSMREDNEQFF
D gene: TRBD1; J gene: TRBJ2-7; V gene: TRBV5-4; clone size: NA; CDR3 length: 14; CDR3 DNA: TGTGCCAGCAGCTTGTCTGGACAGGTTTACGAGCAGTACTTC; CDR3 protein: CASSLSGQVYEQYF
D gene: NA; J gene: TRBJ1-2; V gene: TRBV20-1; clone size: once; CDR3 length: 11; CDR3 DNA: TGCAGTGTGGGTCCCCAGGGTGGCTACACCTTC; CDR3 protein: CSVGPQGGYTF
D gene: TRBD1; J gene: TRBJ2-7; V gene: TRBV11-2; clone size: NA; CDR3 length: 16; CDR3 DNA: TGTGCCAGCAGCCCAAGGGGACAGGCGAGCTCCTACGAGCAGTACTTC; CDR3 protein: CASSPRGQASSYEQYF
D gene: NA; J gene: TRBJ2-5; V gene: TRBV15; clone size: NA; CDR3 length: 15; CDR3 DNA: TGTGCCACCAGCAGAGGATTGGCGGGGCAAGAGACCCAGTACTTC; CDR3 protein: CATSRGLAGQETQYF
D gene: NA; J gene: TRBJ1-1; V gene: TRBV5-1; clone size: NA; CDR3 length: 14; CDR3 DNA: TGCGCCAGCAGCTTGTTCCGAGGAGAGGTGGAAGCTTTCTTT; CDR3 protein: CASSLFRGEVEAFF
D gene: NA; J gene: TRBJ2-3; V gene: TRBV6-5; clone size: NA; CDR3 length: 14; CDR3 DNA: TGTGCCAGCAGTCCCCTGAGGGCCACAGATACGCAGTATTTT; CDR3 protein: CASSPLRATDTQYF
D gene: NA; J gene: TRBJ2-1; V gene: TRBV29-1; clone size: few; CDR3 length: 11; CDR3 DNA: TGCAGCGTTATTTGGGGAGGTGAGCAGTTCTTC; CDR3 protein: CSVIWGGEQFF
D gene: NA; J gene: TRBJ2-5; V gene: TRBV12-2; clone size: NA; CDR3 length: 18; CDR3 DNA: TGTGCAAGTCGCTCCACGTTCTGGGCTAGCGGGAGGGTAGGTGAGCAGTACTTC; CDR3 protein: CASRSTFWASGRVGEQYF
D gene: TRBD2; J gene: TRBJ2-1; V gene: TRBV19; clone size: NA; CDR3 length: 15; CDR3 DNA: TGTGCCAGCTCCGAGACTAGCGGGATTCGTAGTGAGCAGTTCTTC; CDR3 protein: CASSETSGIRSEQFF
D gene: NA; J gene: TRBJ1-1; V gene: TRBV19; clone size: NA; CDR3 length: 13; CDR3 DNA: TGTGCCAGTAGTAATCCCGGGGACACTGAAGCTTTCTTT; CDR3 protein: CASSNPGDTEAFF
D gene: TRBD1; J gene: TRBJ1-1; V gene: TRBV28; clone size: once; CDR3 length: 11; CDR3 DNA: TGTGCCAGCAGTTTAAACAGGGGCGCTTTCTTT; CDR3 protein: CASSLNRGAFF
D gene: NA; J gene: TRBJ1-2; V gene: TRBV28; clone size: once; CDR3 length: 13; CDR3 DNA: TGTGCCAGCAGTTTAGGAGGGAACTATGGCTACACCTTC; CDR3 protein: CASSLGGNYGYTF
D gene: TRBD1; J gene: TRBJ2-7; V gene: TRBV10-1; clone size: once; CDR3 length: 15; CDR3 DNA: TGCGCCAGCAGTGAAAGGACAGGGTCGGGGAACGAGCAGTACTTC; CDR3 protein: CASSERTGSGNEQYF
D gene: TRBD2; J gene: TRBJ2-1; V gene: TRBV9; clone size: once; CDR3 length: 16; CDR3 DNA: TGTGCCAGCAGCGGCCCGGGACTAGCGGGGGGTTATGAGCAGTTCTTC; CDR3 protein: CASSGPGLAGGYEQFF
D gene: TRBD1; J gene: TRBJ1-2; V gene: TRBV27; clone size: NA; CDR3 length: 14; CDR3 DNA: TGTGCCAGCAGGACGACAGGGGTTAGCTATGGCTACACCTTC; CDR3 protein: CASRTTGVSYGYTF
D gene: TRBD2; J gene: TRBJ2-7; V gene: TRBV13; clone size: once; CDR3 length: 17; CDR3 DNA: TGTGCCAGCAGCTTACCCAGCGGGAGTTTCCTCTCCTACGAGCAGTACTTC; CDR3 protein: CASSLPSGSFLSYEQYF
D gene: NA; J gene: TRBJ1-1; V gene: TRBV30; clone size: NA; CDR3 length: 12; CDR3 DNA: TGTGCTGCGCACAGCGGGAACACTGAAGCTTTCTTT; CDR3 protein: CAAHSGNTEAFF
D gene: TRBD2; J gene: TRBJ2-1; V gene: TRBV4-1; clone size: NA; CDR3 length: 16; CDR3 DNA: TGCGCCAGCAGCCGGAGAGCGGGAGGAGGGTCCAATGAGCAGTTCTTC; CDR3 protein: CASSRRAGGGSNEQFF